One T cell receptor (beta chain) is described in this entry. Antigen specificity is unknown. In germline, CDR1 is MNHEY, CDR2 SVGAGI. The CDR3 contains 13 residues. Trimming at V came to 6 bases and at J to 7 bases, leaving 5 bases not matched to a gene. The PCR used 60 Vbeta and 13 Jbeta primers. Only in-frame clones appear in the TCRdb table, and some are missing; sequencing was by immunoSEQ multiplex PCR. The sample lists over 70,000 clones, around 70% occurring once. This record comes from a study of cytomegalovirus exposure and HLA in healthy donors. Notes on the study in general: It was reported that the classifier diagnosed cytomegalovirus status with high specificity and sensitivity in both the original and validation cohorts. The study flagged approximately 180 TCR beta chains as cytomegalovirus-associated. In a later analysis, V- and J-gene trimming of beta chains associated with a DCLRE1C missense variant, replicated independently.

The chain employs TRBV6-5 and TRBJ1-4, with 7 bases fitting TRBD1. The sequenced material came from PBMCs. The sequence was obtained from a human donor in good health. The CDR3 DNA reads as TGTGCCAGCAGAGACAGGGTTACTGAAAAACTGTTTTTT. Translation gives CASRDRVTEKLFF.